Reported below is one T cell receptor (beta chain). This clonotype has ten or more counts. Its antigen is currently not known. Qualities for individual bases were not recorded, and no much larger clone is one base off. V loses 6 bases, J loses 10 bases, and the germline ends lie 9 bases apart. CDR1 and CDR2 were assigned from the germline V gene as MDHEN and SYDVKM. The CDR3 sequence holds 11 residues, the cysteine and phenylalanine included. CDR3 DNA is the only sequence kept; it has 33 bases, read in frame from the first base. Every donor in the study was a healthy Caucasian. The twin cohort comprised three pairs of female monozygotic twins, all aged roughly 18 to 30 years. Peripheral blood mononuclear cells were the source from which RNA for the TCR libraries was isolated. This specimen belongs to a study of identical twins (dated by TCRdb to the mid-2010s). As for the study more broadly: TCR alpha and beta repertoires from monozygotic twins, unrelated adults of various ages and cord blood were deep-sequenced to test whether fetal clonotypes persist. Replicate twin experiments were performed at different times using different library preparation protocols to rule out contamination. Broader findings and caveats from the paper: In beta out-of-frame sequences, excess twin sharing was weaker, because having fewer shared sequences lowered the signal-to-noise ratio. Zero-insertion analyses could be partly confounded by invariant T cells such as MAIT and iNKT, though diverse VJ usage argued against such confounding for most clonotypes. Because the same donors could not be followed over many years, the conclusions relied on cross-sectional statistical analysis. Fewer insertions were carried by abundant cord blood beta clonotypes; a weaker similar trend was observed in young adult naive repertoires, while no such trend was observed in memory repertoires. Compared with coincidental sharing between unrelated individuals, an excess of low generation-probability sequences was observed among out-of-frame TCR alpha sequences shared between twins. Recombination models systematically underestimated out-of-frame TCR alpha sharing in monozygotic twins but agreed with sharing between unrelated individuals.

Libraries were built with 5' RACE. For sequencing, an Illumina HiSeq 2000 was employed. A universal primer binding site was added through template switching, and the final cDNA carried a unique molecular identifier so that TCR cDNA molecules could be counted accurately. First-strand cDNA for TCR alpha and beta chains was synthesized from specific primers in the conserved constant-segment region. Each cDNA library was double barcoded, with a SMART-Mk sample barcode plus Illumina barcodes, to control for contamination. TruSeq adapter sequences, together with Illumina sample barcodes, were added in two successive PCR steps. TCR alpha and beta cDNA libraries were sequenced on the Illumina HiSeq platform with custom primers. Turning to the authors' computational methods: MiGEC processed the raw reads to extract unique molecular identifiers, while MiXCR was used to determine the CDR3 positions. For each individual, recombination models were inferred using an EM algorithm with the repgenHMM and IGoR tools. The analysis of shared clonotypes was done with the tcR package in R, with sharing normalized by the product of cloneset sizes. To study raw recombination without the effects of thymic and clonal selection, out-of-frame nonproductive sequences were analyzed. Using fastp trimming at Q25 and MiXCR clonotype assembly, TCRdb reanalyzed the public sequencing data and kept in-frame beta chains. Every CDR3 protein is listed once, alongside the most common genes and DNA of its rows. These V and J calls are TCRdb output, not the study's own analysis. The sample table contains 750,000 to 950,000 distinct CDR3 sequences; only one count was recorded for 12% of them. In total, the top ten clones hold around 1.5% of the sample.

These same data were also listed under a study on yellow fever vaccine responses in identical twins. As that second paper reports: According to the authors, the vaccine-induced T cell response in identical twins seemed to be partly convergent and partly specific to each individual. Focusing on identical twins, the study followed the T cell clones that responded to the vaccine, and did so with precision.

The clonotype comes from a woman under 30 in good health. Sequenced material: PBMCs. The rearranged chain carries TRBV28 and TRBJ1-4; perhaps TRBD1 is the D gene, with 5 bases matching. The CDR3 region reads CASSPGRKLFF. The nucleotides are TGTGCCAGCAGCCCGGGGCGAAAACTGTTTTTT.